These T cell receptor beta chains were read from a single sample in a study of shared T cell receptors in the human thymus. Sequenced by immunoSEQ multiplex PCR; TCRdb stores in-frame clones only, minus some. The table records hundreds of thousands of clones, 85% to 95% of them present only once. The source material was thymocytes. These receptors were obtained from a human donor. Both conserved end residues are trimmed from each CDR3.

AIRREELRTDTQY	TRBV7-9	TRBJ2-3
AISEGARYEQY	TRBV10-3	TRBJ2-7
ASSMEWGGTSEYEQY	TRBV19	TRBJ2-7
ASSPGGQWTRPYDEQY	TRBV27	TRBJ2-7
ASSFADRGNTEAF	TRBV27	TRBJ1-1
ARGDRGVTEAF	TRBV2	TRBJ1-1
ASSLLDRGNSPLH	TRBV5-1	TRBJ1-6
ASSQGSRQYNEQF	TRBV14	TRBJ2-1
ASSLGTAGGEKLF	TRBV5-4	TRBJ1-4
ASSSPGRRNTEAF	TRBV5-8	TRBJ1-1
ASSYRAGVPGNTIY	TRBV6-5	TRBJ1-3
ASSLRGPNNEQY	TRBV5-4	TRBJ2-7
ACRESGRIYNEQF	TRBV19	TRBJ2-1
ASSSPGGTEFYNEQF	TRBV27	TRBJ2-1
ASSTLVPPSYEQY	TRBV28	TRBJ2-7
ASSLSQGRCEQY	TRBV27	TRBJ2-7
ASRRQGSDQPQH	TRBV6-4	TRBJ1-5
ASSSQRNRQVFSSWS	TRBV27	TRBJ2-7
ASSIPVNSDRGHQPQH	TRBV19	TRBJ1-5
ASSQERGRDTEAF	TRBV4-3	TRBJ1-1
ASSRRRGEGLTDTQY	TRBV9	TRBJ2-3
ASSPPEWPGVGNGDGYT	TRBV5-6	TRBJ1-2
ASSLVRVAVYNEQF	TRBV5-6	TRBJ2-1
ASSFRSPSSYNEQF	TRBV28	TRBJ2-1
ATSRPGQGGNEQF	TRBV15	TRBJ2-1
ASSYDWTDYEQY	TRBV9	TRBJ2-7
ASSFGLAGASSYNEQF	TRBV11-2	TRBJ2-1
ASSFGTGDGELF	TRBV28	TRBJ2-2
ASTPGGAAYWNEQF	TRBV19	TRBJ2-1
ASSQDVIETRPYEQY	TRBV4-1	TRBJ2-7
ASSLAKTGICANSSYNEQF	TRBV7-3	TRBJ2-1
ASSARDAGNTEAF	TRBV21-1	TRBJ1-1
ASSGEEGNIQY	TRBV7-9	TRBJ2-4
ASSCDLSNGEKLF	TRBV2	TRBJ1-4
ASSQLHEQF	TRBV7-6	TRBJ2-1
ASTPRTSGSYDTQY	TRBV28	TRBJ2-3
SVEAADYNEQF	TRBV29-1	TRBJ2-1
ASSPPGQGTEKLF	TRBV19	TRBJ1-4
ASRPRTGRNQPQH	TRBV7-7	TRBJ1-5
ASRPGQGIVNEQF	TRBV19	TRBJ2-1
ASSATGEGAIGNTIY	TRBV7-2	TRBJ1-3
ASSCPKQGSRSYEQY	TRBV28	TRBJ2-7
ASSQDWNEQF	TRBV4-3	TRBJ2-1
ASSLAGGGSSGANVLT	TRBV5-6	TRBJ2-6
ASRQDRYSGNTIY	TRBV28	TRBJ1-3
ASSPGRRGIEKLF	TRBV27	TRBJ1-4
ASRSGSGANVLT	TRBV6-6	TRBJ2-6
ATSRVAVRDTRRNEQF	TRBV15	TRBJ2-1
ASASGASGRSSTDTQY	TRBV10-1	TRBJ2-3
ATSREDSTNHQPQH	TRBV15	TRBJ1-5
ASSYSRGADEKLF	TRBV6-5	TRBJ1-4